This passage covers 11 T cell receptor beta chains from one sample sequenced in a study of metastatic and nonmetastatic thyroid tumors. Each patient came to thyroid surgery without any prior treatment (of any kind). TCRdb reassembled clones from the PCR reads with MiXCR. Among some 5,000 clones, roughly 33% were seen once, and the ten largest hold roughly 28%. The sequenced material came from adjacent normal tissue. These TCRs come from a male donor with papillary thyroid cancer or a benign thyroid nodule (not recorded which). Some clones in this sample may be carry-over from other donors' samples.

This clone showed up many times. The rearrangement uses TRBV27 and TRBJ2-3, with 12 bases identical to TRBD2. Germline CDR1 and CDR2: MNHEY and SMNVEV (reference sequence). This CDR3 is 15 amino acids long. Germline trimming cut 8 bases from V and 2 bases from J; bases unmatched to any gene: 5. The CDR3: CASSLAGGITDTQYF. DNA for the CDR3: TGTGCCAGCTCGCTAGCGGGAGGGATCACAGATACGCAGTATTTT.

J is TRBJ1-1 and V is TRBV20-1; 9 bases align to TRBD1. Trimming cost V 1 base and J 5 bases; bases outside gene matches: 5. The germline V gene encodes CDR1 DFQATT and CDR2 SNEGSKA (reference sequence). CDR3 length: 14 amino acids. The CDR3 sequence is CSARGDRARTEAFF. Here the CDR3 DNA reads TGCAGTGCTAGAGGGGACAGGGCGAGAACTGAAGCTTTCTTT.

V gene TRBV30 combines with J gene TRBJ1-6; D is ambiguous. V was shortened by 1 base and J by 7 bases, with 5 bases between the two germline ends. Germline CDR1 is GTSNPN and CDR2 is SVGIG (reference sequence). The CDR3 loop spans 12 amino acids. CDR3 sequence: CAWSEDNSPLHF. In DNA, the CDR3 is TGTGCCTGGAGTGAGGACAATTCACCCCTCCACTTT.

This clone rates as medium-sized (0.01 to 0.1%). A read error may produce the germline difference seen at one junction end. The CDR3 loop reads CASSFGTSNEQYF. The CDR3 bases are TGCGCCAGCAGCTTTGGGACCTCCAACGAGCAGTACTTC. This chain uses TRBV5-1 with TRBJ2-7; either TRBD1 or TRBD2 may fit D (5 bases each). The CDR3 runs to 13 residues. Looked up from germline, CDR1 is SGHRS and CDR2 is YFSETQ.

The chain employs TRBV6-5 and TRBJ1-4; the D is unclear. V was trimmed by 2 bases and J by 0 bases, leaving 10 bases between them. CDR1 and CDR2 (germline): MNHEY, SVGAGI. This CDR3 spans 16 amino acids. The CDR3 protein is CASSYGGIPTNEKLFF. CDR3 sequence (DNA): TGTGCCAGCAGTTACGGCGGGATCCCAACTAATGAAAAACTGTTTTTT.

This clone was detected a few times. The rearrangement links TRBV6-5 to TRBJ1-1; D not resolved. This CDR3 has 11 amino acids. Between the trimmed V and J ends, which lost 4 bases and 7 bases, there was a span of 7 bases. CDR1 is MNHEY, CDR2 SVGAGI, per germline. The CDR3 loop reads CASSSGVEAFF. The CDR3 DNA reads TGTGCCAGCAGTTCTGGGGTTGAAGCTTTCTTT.

The rearrangement uses TRBV5-1 and TRBJ2-3; D is perhaps TRBD1 (5 bases). Per the germline V gene, CDR1 is SGHRS and CDR2 is YFSETQ. The CDR3 is 16 residues long. V was shortened by 8 bases and J by 4 bases, with 23 bases between the two germline ends. CDR3 in amino acids: CASRIPIGEGADTQYF. The CDR3 DNA reads TGCGCCAGTAGAATCCCCATAGGGGAAGGAGCAGATACGCAGTATTTT.

This clone was counted a single time. The chain recombines TRBV5-1 with TRBJ1-1; D is ambiguous. V gave up 1 base and J gave up 5 bases, with 9 bases separating them. Germline CDR1 is SGHRS and CDR2 is YFSETQ. This CDR3 has 13 residues. CDR3 sequence reads: CASSLLKQTEAFF. In DNA form, the CDR3 reads TGCGCCAGCAGCTTGTTGAAACAGACTGAAGCTTTCTTT.

The rearrangement joins TRBV7-3 to TRBJ2-7; unclear D gene. V was shortened by 0 bases and J by 5 bases, with 8 bases between the two germline ends. Germline V CDR1 and CDR2: SGHTA, FQGTGA. The CDR3 consists of 13 residues. The CDR3 protein is CASSLTGYDEQYF. Here the CDR3 DNA reads TGTGCCAGCAGCTTAACCGGGTACGACGAGCAGTACTTC.

Within the sample, this clone is medium-sized. The chain carries TRBV5-1 and TRBJ2-7, with 10 bases aligning to TRBD1. This CDR3 region has 14 residues. CDR1 is SGHRS, CDR2 YFSETQ, per germline. V gave up 4 bases and J gave up 5 bases; unmatched junction bases: 6. CDR3 sequence: CASSPGQGRHEQYF. The CDR3 DNA follows: TGCGCCAGCAGCCCGGGACAGGGGCGGCACGAGCAGTACTTC.

The chain couples TRBV5-1 to TRBJ2-5; 14 bases are a match to TRBD2. The V and J ends lost 0 bases and 2 bases, in that order; junction bases with no gene match: 3. Germline lookup yields CDR1 SGHRS and CDR2 YFSETQ. The CDR3 consists of 17 residues. CDR3 loop: CASSLGTSGRTQETQYF. The CDR3 DNA reads TGCGCCAGCAGCTTGGGGACTAGCGGGAGGACTCAAGAGACCCAGTACTTC.